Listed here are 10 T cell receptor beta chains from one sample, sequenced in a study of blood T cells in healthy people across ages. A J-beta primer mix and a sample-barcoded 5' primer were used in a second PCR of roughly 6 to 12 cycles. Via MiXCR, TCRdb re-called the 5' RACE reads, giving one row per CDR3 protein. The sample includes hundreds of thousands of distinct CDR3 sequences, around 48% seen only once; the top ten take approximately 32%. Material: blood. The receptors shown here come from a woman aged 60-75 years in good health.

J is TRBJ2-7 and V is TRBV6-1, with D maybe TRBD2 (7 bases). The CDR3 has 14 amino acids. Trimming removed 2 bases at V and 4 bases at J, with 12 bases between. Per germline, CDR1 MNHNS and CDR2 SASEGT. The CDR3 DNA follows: TGTGCCAGCAGTGAAAGGGGGGGCGAATACGAGCAGTACTTC. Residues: CASSERGGEYEQYF.

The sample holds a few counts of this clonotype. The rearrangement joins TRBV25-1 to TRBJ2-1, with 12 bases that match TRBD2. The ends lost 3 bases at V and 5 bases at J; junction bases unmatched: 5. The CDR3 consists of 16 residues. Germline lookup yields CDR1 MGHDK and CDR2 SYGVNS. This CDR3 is CASSDPSGRAHNEQFF. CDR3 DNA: TGTGCCAGCAGTGATCCTAGCGGGAGGGCCCACAATGAGCAGTTCTTC.

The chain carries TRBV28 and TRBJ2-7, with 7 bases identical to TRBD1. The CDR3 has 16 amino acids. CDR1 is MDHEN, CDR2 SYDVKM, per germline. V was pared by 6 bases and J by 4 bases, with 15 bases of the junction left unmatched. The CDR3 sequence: CASSPVPAGGWYEQYF. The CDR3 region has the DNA TGTGCCAGCAGCCCCGTGCCCGCAGGGGGTTGGTACGAGCAGTACTTC.

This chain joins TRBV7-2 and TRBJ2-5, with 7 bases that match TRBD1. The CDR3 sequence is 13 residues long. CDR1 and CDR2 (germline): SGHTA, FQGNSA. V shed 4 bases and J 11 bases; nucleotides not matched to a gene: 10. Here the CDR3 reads CASSSILQGEQYF. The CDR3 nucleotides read TGTGCCAGCAGCTCAATACTCCAGGGGGAGCAGTACTTC.

The CDR3 region is CASSPGRQQETQYF. CDR3 bases: TGCGCCAGCAGCCCCGGCCGCCAACAAGAGACCCAGTACTTC. The chain employs TRBV5-1 and TRBJ2-5; D is uncertain. Per germline, CDR1 SGHRS and CDR2 YFSETQ. The length of the CDR3 is 14 residues. Trimming left V 4 bases short and J 2 bases short, with 12 bases between.

The CDR3 reads CSANPGTSATYEQYF. Written as DNA, the CDR3 is TGCAGTGCTAATCCCGGGACTAGCGCTACCTACGAGCAGTACTTC. The rearrangement links TRBV20-1 to TRBJ2-1, with 10 bases aligning to TRBD2. TRBJ2-7 explains the end of the DNA better; the J call may be wrong. Germline V gene lookup returns CDR1 DFQATT and CDR2 SNEGSKA (reference sequence). CDR3 size: 15 residues.

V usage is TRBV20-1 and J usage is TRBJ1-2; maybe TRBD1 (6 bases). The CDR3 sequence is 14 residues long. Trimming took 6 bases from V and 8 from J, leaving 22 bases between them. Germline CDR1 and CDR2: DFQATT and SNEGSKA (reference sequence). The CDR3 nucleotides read TGCAGTGCAACGTCACAGGGTAGAATCGGCGGCTACACCTTC. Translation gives CSATSQGRIGGYTF.

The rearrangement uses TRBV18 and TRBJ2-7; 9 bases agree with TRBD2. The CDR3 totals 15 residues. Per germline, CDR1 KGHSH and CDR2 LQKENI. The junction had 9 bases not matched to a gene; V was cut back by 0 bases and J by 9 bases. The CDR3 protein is CASSPPVTSGGGQYF. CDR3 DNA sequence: TGTGCCAGCTCACCACCGGTGACTAGCGGAGGAGGGCAGTACTTC.

The CDR3 region has the DNA TGTGCCAGCAGTCCTCCGGATCGCTTTGGCAATGAGCAGTTCTTC. Translation: CASSPPDRFGNEQFF. V is TRBV7-2 and J is TRBJ2-1; D ambiguous. CDR3 length equals 15 residues. Trimming left V 6 bases short and J 6 bases short, with 18 bases between. Per germline, CDR1 SGHTA and CDR2 FQGNSA. Filled out from reference TRBV7-2 and TRBJ2-1, the complete variable domain reads GAGVSQSPSNKVTEKGKDVELRCDPISGHTALYWYRQSLGQGLEFLIYFQGNSAPDKSGLPSDRFSAERTGGSVSTLTIQRTQQEDSAVYLCASSPPDRFGNEQFFGPGTRLTVL.

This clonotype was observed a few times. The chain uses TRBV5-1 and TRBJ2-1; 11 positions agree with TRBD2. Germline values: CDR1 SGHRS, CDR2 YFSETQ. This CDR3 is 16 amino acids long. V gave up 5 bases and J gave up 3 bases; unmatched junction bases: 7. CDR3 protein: CASSQTGTSGYNEQFF. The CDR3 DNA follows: TGCGCCAGCAGTCAAACCGGGACTAGCGGCTACAATGAGCAGTTCTTC.